The 4 T cell receptor beta chains in this list originate from one sample, sequenced in a study of OX40 agonist ivuxolimab in advanced cancers. TCRdb keeps only in-frame clones here, not all; method: immunoSEQ multiplex PCR. Here the sample spans 15,000 to 20,000 clones, 85% to 90% being singletons. Here the sequenced sample was CD4+ or CD8+ T cells sorted from blood, taken in a trial of the OX40 agonist ivuxolimab. All receptors come from an adult with an advanced solid tumor such as melanoma, head and neck, liver or kidney cancer.

The chain couples TRBV13 to TRBJ2-1; 13 nucleotides line up with TRBD2. The germline V gene encodes CDR1 PRHDT and CDR2 FYEKMQ (reference sequence). With V trimmed by 4 bases and J by 7 bases, 10 bases remained unmatched. The CDR3 has 17 residues. Here the CDR3 DNA reads TGTGCCAGCAGCTCGCCAGGACTAGCGGGAGATGAAAATGAGCAGTTCTTC. This codes for CASSSPGLAGDENEQFF.

Only one count was recorded for this clone. The V gene is TRBV7-9, the J gene TRBJ2-7; the D is unclear. CDR3 length equals 11 residues. Germline CDR1 SEHNR, CDR2 FQNEAQ (reference sequence). Trimming took off 5 bases at V and 7 bases at J, with 9 bases between the two ends. CDR3 protein: CASSERKEQYF. The CDR3 DNA follows: TGTGCCAGCAGCGAAAGAAAGGAGCAGTACTTC.

The chain is built from TRBV19 and TRBJ1-1; 11 bases are a match to TRBD1. The V and J ends lost 10 bases and 2 bases, in that order; junction bases with no gene match: 9. Germline V gives CDR1 LNHDA, CDR2 SQIVND (reference sequence). The CDR3 totals 15 residues. The CDR3 bases are TGTGCCACAAAGATGGACAGGGGGCTTAACACTGAAGCTTTCTTT. Protein: CATKMDRGLNTEAFF.

This clone was recorded only once. The J gene is TRBJ2-1, the V gene TRBV19; tentatively, D is TRBD2 (5 bases). Trimming shortened V by 6 bases and J by 0 bases, and 6 bases separated the two germline ends. The CDR3 is made up of 13 amino acids. CDR1 and CDR2 (germline): LNHDA, SQIVND (reference sequence). CDR3 nucleotide sequence: TGTGCCAGTAGCGGGAACTCCTACAATGAGCAGTTCTTC. Amino acids: CASSGNSYNEQFF.